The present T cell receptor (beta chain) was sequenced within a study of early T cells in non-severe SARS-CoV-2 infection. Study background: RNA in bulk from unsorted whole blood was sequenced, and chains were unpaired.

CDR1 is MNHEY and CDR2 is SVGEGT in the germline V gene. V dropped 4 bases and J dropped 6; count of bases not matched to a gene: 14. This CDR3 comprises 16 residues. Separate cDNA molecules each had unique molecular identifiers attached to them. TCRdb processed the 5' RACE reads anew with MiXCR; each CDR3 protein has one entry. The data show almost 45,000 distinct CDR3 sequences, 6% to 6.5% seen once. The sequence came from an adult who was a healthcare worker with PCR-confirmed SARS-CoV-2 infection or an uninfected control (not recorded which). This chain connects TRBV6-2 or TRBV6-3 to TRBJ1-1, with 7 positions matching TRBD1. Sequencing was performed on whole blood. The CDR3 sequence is CASSSASDRFSAEAFF. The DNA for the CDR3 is TGTGCCAGCAGTTCGGCCTCGGACAGGTTTAGTGCTGAAGCTTTCTTT.